This T cell receptor (beta chain) comes out of a study of molecular identifiers for immune sequencing clone quantification. Study-level points and caveats: Jurkat TCR RNA that was spiked in from one cell was reportedly detectable among some 1 million naive cells. Clonotypes topping 20 RNA copies carried over 98% of effector molecules but under 1% of naive ones.

The V and J ends lost 5 bases and 0 bases respectively, with 15 bases between them. Germline-derived CDR1 and CDR2 are SEHNR and FQNEAQ (reference sequence). The CDR3 is 16 residues long. This clonotype was detected many times. The antigen is undetermined. Sorting selected naive CD8 T cells with a CD8+CD4-CCR7+CD45RA+ phenotype. TCRdb fed the PCR reads into MiXCR, producing one record per CDR3 protein. This sample has some 580,000 distinct CDR3 sequences, with approximately 24% found just once. The specimen was naive CD8+ T cells from blood, with Jurkat cell RNA spiked in. Described subset: FACS-sorted CD8+CD4-CCR7+CD45RA+ naive T cells. J is TRBJ2-3 and V is TRBV7-9; no clear D gene. The sequence was collected from a human donor in good health. Some libraries in this study had Jurkat cell RNA spiked in. The CDR3 DNA reads as TGTGCCAGCAGCCAAATAGATGTCCGGAGCACAGATACGCAGTATTTT. Protein product: CASSQIDVRSTDTQYF.